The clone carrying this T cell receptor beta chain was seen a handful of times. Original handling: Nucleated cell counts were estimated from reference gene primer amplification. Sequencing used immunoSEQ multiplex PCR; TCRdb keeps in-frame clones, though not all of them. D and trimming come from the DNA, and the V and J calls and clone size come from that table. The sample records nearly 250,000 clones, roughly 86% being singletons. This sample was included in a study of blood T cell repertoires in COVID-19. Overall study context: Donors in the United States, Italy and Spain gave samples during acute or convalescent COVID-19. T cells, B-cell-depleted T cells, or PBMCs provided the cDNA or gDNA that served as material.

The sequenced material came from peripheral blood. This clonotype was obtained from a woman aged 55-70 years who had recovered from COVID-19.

CDR3 residues: CASSQLRGRGNQPQHF. In DNA, the CDR3 is TGTGCCAGCAGCCAATTAAGGGGTAGGGGCAATCAGCCCCAGCATTTT. The chain combines TRBV16 with TRBJ1-5, with D perhaps TRBD1 (5 bases). V was pared by 1 base and J by 2 bases, with 12 bases between. The CDR3 spans 16 residues. Germline V gene sequence: CDR1 KGHSY, CDR2 FQNENV. Full variable domain (rest looked up from reference TRBV16 and TRBJ1-5): GEEVAQTPKHLVRGEGQKAKLYCAPIKGHSYVFWYQQVLKNEFKFLISFQNENVFDETGMPKERFSAKCLPNSPCSLEIQATKLEDSAVYFCASSQLRGRGNQPQHFGDGTRLSIL.